The TCR beta chain described here comes from a study of blood T cell repertoires in COVID-19. Overall study context: Some COVID-19 samples were acute and others convalescent; all came from the United States, Italy and Spain. T cells, B-cell-depleted T cells, or PBMCs supplied cDNA or gDNA.

Germline V gives CDR1 SGHTA, CDR2 FQGNSA. There are 13 residues in the CDR3. V shed 4 bases and J shed 6 bases, with 12 bases lying between them. Seattle-derived patients entered the study during active infection and were followed longitudinally. Here immunoSEQ multiplex PCR was the method, and the copy in TCRdb shows in-frame clones only, minus some. The table has some 240,000 clones, over 70% seen once. The rearrangement links TRBV7-2 to TRBJ1-1; TRBD1 might be the D (6 bases). The receptor was derived from a woman in her 70s with COVID-19, enrolled during active disease. Material for sequencing was peripheral blood. The CDR3 DNA follows: TGTGCCAGCAGCTCACCGGGACAAGCTGAAGCTTTCTTT. Its translation is CASSSPGQAEAFF.